One and the same sample provided the 8 T cell receptor beta chains below, sequenced in a study of T cell repertoires in ileal Crohn's disease. Libraries were prepared by immunoSEQ multiplex PCR; TCRdb keeps only in-frame clonotypes and omits some of them. The data contain roughly 4,900 clones, approximately 84% of them singletons. Noted time point: neoterminal ileum biopsy at postoperative endoscopy, about 6 months after surgery. Sequencing was carried out using ileal tissue. Receptors originate from an adult with Crohn's disease.

The V call is TRBV5-1, the J call TRBJ2-5, with D perhaps matching TRBD1 or TRBD2 (6 bases each). Trimming cost V 1 base and J 2 bases, with 18 bases left between them. Germline V gives CDR1 SGHRS, CDR2 YFSETQ. The CDR3 covers 17 residues. The CDR3 spells CASSLIRTGAGQETQYF. The CDR3 nucleotides are TGCGCCAGCAGCTTGATTCGGACGGGGGCGGGGCAAGAGACCCAGTACTTC.

The chain couples TRBV5-1 to TRBJ2-3; 12 bases fit TRBD2. The CDR3 runs to 16 residues. V lost 3 bases, J lost 4 bases, and 6 bases stayed unmatched. Per germline, CDR1 SGHRS and CDR2 YFSETQ. The CDR3, as DNA: TGCGCCAGCAGCTCCGGACTAGCGGGGAACGCAGATACGCAGTATTTT. Amino acids: CASSSGLAGNADTQYF.

This chain connects TRBV4-1 to TRBJ2-2; 8 nucleotides align to TRBD1. V was pared by 0 bases and J by 7 bases, with 10 bases of the junction left unmatched. The length of the CDR3 is 17 residues. Germline V lookup: CDR1 MGHRA, CDR2 YSYEKL. The CDR3: CASSQDQGARRDGELFF. The DNA for the CDR3 is TGCGCCAGCAGCCAAGATCAGGGGGCTAGAAGGGACGGGGAGCTGTTTTTT.

This sequence joins TRBV30 and TRBJ1-2; no clear D gene. The CDR3 is 13 residues long. Trimming left V 0 bases short and J 6 bases short, with 11 bases between. Germline V gene sequence: CDR1 GTSNPN, CDR2 SVGIG (reference sequence). CDR3 sequence reads: CAWSVRIGDGYTF. CDR3 DNA: TGTGCCTGGAGTGTAAGAATCGGGGATGGCTACACCTTC. Together with reference TRBV30 and TRBJ1-2, the CDR3 gives the full variable domain: SQTIHQWPATLVQPVGSPLSLECTVEGTSNPNLYWYRQAAGRGLQLLFYSVGIGQISSEVPQNLSASRPQDRQFILSSKKLLLSDSGFYLCAWSVRIGDGYTFGSGTRLTVV.

The J gene is TRBJ2-7, the V gene TRBV27; TRBD2 is a possible D gene (6 bases). The germline V gene has CDR1 MNHEY and CDR2 SMNVEV (reference sequence). V was trimmed by 8 bases and J by 3 bases, leaving 8 bases between them. This CDR3 is built from 11 residues. The CDR3 loop is CASRENYEQYF. The CDR3 DNA reads TGTGCCAGCCGGGAGAACTACGAGCAGTACTTC.

This clone was recorded once. The chain links TRBV19 to TRBJ2-4; D not resolved. The V gene lost 2 bases and the J gene lost 2 bases, with 10 bases spanning the gap. CDR1 is LNHDA and CDR2 is SQIVND in the germline V gene (reference sequence). This CDR3 contains 15 residues. The CDR3 is CASSIRDMPKNIQYF. In DNA, the CDR3 is TGTGCCAGTAGTATACGAGACATGCCCAAAAACATTCAGTACTTC.

J is TRBJ1-1 and V is TRBV6-1; TRBD1 might be the D (5 bases). CDR1 is MNHNS, CDR2 SASEGT, per germline. The CDR3 consists of 15 residues. V lost 4 bases and J lost 4, with 16 bases in between. The CDR3, as DNA: TGTGCCAGCAGTGGAGGAAAGGGGATAGTCACTGAAGCTTTCTTT. It codes for CASSGGKGIVTEAFF.

DNA for the CDR3: TGCGCCAGCAGCCCCATCAACAGGGCGGACTATGGCTACACCTTC. Its translation is CASSPINRADYGYTF. The rearrangement joins TRBV4-1 to TRBJ1-2; TRBD1 is a possible D gene (6 bases). This CDR3 has 15 residues. The V gene lost 4 bases and the J gene lost 3 bases, with 15 bases spanning the gap. CDR1 and CDR2 (germline): MGHRA, YSYEKL.